What follows are 22 T cell receptor beta chains derived from one specimen sequenced in a study of vaccination and CD4 T cells after COVID-19. The study sequenced cultured CD4+ T cell DNA using the Oncomine TCR Beta short-read assay. MiXCR was run by TCRdb on the PCR reads, yielding one entry per CDR3 protein. The table includes about 15,000 distinct CDR3 sequences, 55% to 85% detected once. Stated treatment: roughly 10-day PBMC culture with coronavirus spike peptide pools or control peptides (ViraFEST assay). Their cognate antigens are unknown. The sequenced sample consisted of CD4+ T cells from blood, cultured in vitro. Receptor source: a human donor who had recovered from COVID-19.

V gene TRBV30 combines with J gene TRBJ2-7, with TRBD1 matching over 9 bases. Germline CDR1 is GTSNPN and CDR2 is SVGIG (reference sequence). The CDR3 loop spans 16 amino acids. V shed 2 bases and J 0 bases; nucleotides not matched to a gene: 8. The CDR3 DNA follows: TGTGCCTGGAGTTATGGAGGGACAGGGAGCTCCTACGAGCAGTACTTC. Translating gives CAWSYGGTGSSYEQYF.

The V gene is TRBV20-1, the J gene TRBJ2-7, with D perhaps matching TRBD2 (5 bases). The CDR3 runs to 16 residues. V was shortened by 6 bases and J by 0 bases, with 21 bases between the two germline ends. Germline V gene sequence: CDR1 DFQATT, CDR2 SNEGSKA (reference sequence). The CDR3 is CSAPAPRTRSSYEQYF. In nucleotides, the CDR3 is TGCAGTGCCCCCGCCCCCCGGACTCGCAGCTCCTACGAGCAGTACTTC.

This chain connects TRBV6-1 to TRBJ1-2; D uncertain. CDR3 size: 13 residues. V was cut by 3 bases and J by 6 bases, with 11 bases left in between. Germline V gives CDR1 MNHNS, CDR2 SASEGT. DNA of the CDR3: TGTGCCAGCAGTGAGGGGTTCGGAGATGGCTACACCTTC. Translated: CASSEGFGDGYTF.

V gene TRBV21-1 combines with J gene TRBJ2-1; the table's D call of TRBD1 was not tested on the DNA. TRBV21-1 is assigned pseudogene status. CDR3 length equals 17 residues. CDR3 sequence (DNA): TGTGCCAGCAGCAAAGAGGTATGGGACAGGGGGCACAATGAGCAGTTCTTC. Encoded protein: CASSKEVWDRGHNEQFF.

This clonotype is labeled large (0.1 to 1%). V gene TRBV7-2 combines with J gene TRBJ1-2; D not certain. The CDR3 is 15 residues long. Germline CDR1 and CDR2: SGHTA and FQGNSA. V was clipped by 0 bases and J by 5 bases, with 13 bases between them. The CDR3 nucleotides are TGTGCCAGCAGCTTAGCAGTGGGGTTAGGGTATGGCTACACCTTC. This encodes CASSLAVGLGYGYTF.

The V and J genes are TRBV7-2 and TRBJ2-1, with 8 bases fitting TRBD2. The CDR3 extends over 15 amino acids. Germline V gene lookup returns CDR1 SGHTA and CDR2 FQGNSA. V lost 8 bases, J lost 8 bases, and 14 bases stayed unmatched. The CDR3 sequence: CASVASGSVFDEQFF. The CDR3 DNA sequence: TGTGCCAGCGTGGCGAGCGGGAGCGTTTTCGATGAGCAGTTCTTC.

This clonotype was seen a handful of times. This chain uses TRBV6-1 with TRBJ2-7, with D maybe TRBD2 (6 bases). Germline V gene lookup returns CDR1 MNHNS and CDR2 SASEGT. The germline V and J ends were trimmed by 4 bases and 2 bases, with 18 bases remaining between them. The CDR3 is made up of 16 amino acids. The chain's CDR3 is CASSAGLPLNTYEQYF. CDR3 sequence (DNA): TGTGCCAGCAGTGCCGGACTACCGTTAAACACCTACGAGCAGTACTTC.

The chain joins TRBV7-9 to TRBJ1-1; D call uncertain. Germline V gene sequence: CDR1 SEHNR, CDR2 FQNEAQ (reference sequence). CDR3 length: 14 residues. V lost 5 bases and J lost 0, with 10 bases in between. CDR3 sequence: CASSNKAVNTEAFF. Written as DNA, the CDR3 is TGTGCCAGCAGCAATAAGGCGGTGAACACTGAAGCTTTCTTT.

The chain links TRBV6-1 to TRBJ2-5; D gene uncertain. Germline CDR1 is MNHNS and CDR2 is SASEGT. The V gene lost 5 bases and the J gene lost 5 bases, with 9 bases spanning the gap. This CDR3 has 12 amino acids. DNA of the CDR3: TGTGCCAGCAGTCCTTTGGCCGAGACCCAGTACTTC. Translation: CASSPLAETQYF.

The V gene is TRBV7-2, the J gene TRBJ1-2; 7 bases are a match to TRBD1. Looked up from germline, CDR1 is SGHTA and CDR2 is FQGNSA. Trimming at V came to 7 bases and at J to 8 bases, leaving 13 bases not matched to a gene. The CDR3 sequence is 14 residues long. The CDR3 coding sequence is TGTGCCAGCACCGGGACAGTTGGGATTGGAGGCTACACCTTC. This codes for CASTGTVGIGGYTF.

The sample holds one count of this clonotype. This chain connects TRBV20-1 to TRBJ2-3; a weak D match, TRBD2 (5 bases). Deletions cut 5 bases from V and 3 bases from J, with 9 bases between. Germline CDR1 is DFQATT and CDR2 is SNEGSKA (reference sequence). CDR3 length: 12 amino acids. The CDR3 reads CSAGRGTDTQYF. CDR3 in DNA: TGCAGTGCTGGACGGGGAACAGATACGCAGTATTTT.

V and J are TRBV7-6 and TRBJ1-5, with D possibly being TRBD1 (5 bases). The CDR3 consists of 16 residues. Trimming took off 2 bases at V and 2 bases at J, with 13 bases between the two ends. Germline V lookup: CDR1 SGHVS, CDR2 FNYEAQ. The CDR3 region is CASSLRAGSGNQPQHF. CDR3 DNA: TGTGCCAGCAGCTTAAGGGCAGGGAGTGGCAATCAGCCCCAGCATTTT.

The J gene is TRBJ1-6, the V gene TRBV27; D gene ambiguous. Germline V gene lookup returns CDR1 MNHEY and CDR2 SMNVEV (reference sequence). Trimming removed 5 bases from V and 14 bases from J, with 13 bases in between. The CDR3 loop spans 12 amino acids. CDR3: CASSPGLVALHF. DNA of the CDR3: TGTGCCAGCAGTCCCGGTCTCGTGGCCCTCCACTTT.

J is TRBJ2-4 and V is TRBV12-3 or TRBV12-4, with 8 bases identical to TRBD1. Trimming at V came to 6 bases and at J to 8 bases, leaving 3 bases not matched to a gene. The CDR3 covers 12 residues. CDR3 sequence (DNA): TGTGCCAGCAGGGGACAGGTCGACATTCAGTACTTC. Its protein is CASRGQVDIQYF.

The chain has TRBV28 and TRBJ1-5, with unresolved D. Germline assignment: CDR1 MDHEN and CDR2 SYDVKM. V lost 11 bases and J lost 6, with 14 bases in between. The CDR3 is made up of 12 amino acids. The CDR3 loop is CAQGLGAQPQHF. In nucleotides, the CDR3 is TGTGCCCAAGGTTTAGGCGCTCAGCCCCAGCATTTT.

The J gene is TRBJ1-1, the V gene TRBV27; D possibly corresponds to TRBD1 (5 bases). This CDR3 is built from 14 residues. The germline gives CDR1 MNHEY, CDR2 SMNVEV (reference sequence). The V gene lost 3 bases and the J gene lost 4 bases, with 12 bases spanning the gap. DNA for the CDR3: TGTGCCAGCAGTTTTTCTCAGGGTCGCACTGAAGCTTTCTTT. As protein: CASSFSQGRTEAFF.

The rearrangement uses TRBV6-2 or TRBV6-3 and TRBJ1-2; 7 nucleotides agree with TRBD1. With 5 bases clipped from V and 5 bases from J, the junction kept 8 bases outside the gene matches. The CDR3 has 14 residues. Germline loops: CDR1 MNHEY, CDR2 SVGEGT. The CDR3 reads CASSTPGTVYGYTF. The CDR3 nucleotides read TGTGCCAGCAGTACTCCGGGGACAGTTTATGGCTACACCTTC.

V is TRBV20-1 and J is TRBJ1-5, with TRBD1 matching over 8 bases. Germline V gene data show CDR1 as DFQATT and CDR2 as SNEGSKA (reference sequence). CDR3 length: 13 residues. J gave up 3 bases and V 6 bases, and 4 bases lay outside the gene matches. The CDR3 is CSAGQAHNQPQHF. As DNA, the CDR3 is TGCAGTGCGGGACAGGCACACAATCAGCCCCAGCATTTT.

The chain links TRBV27 to TRBJ1-2; no reliable D call. Trimming cost V 2 bases and J 4 bases, with 8 bases left between them. CDR3 length: 13 amino acids. Germline-derived CDR1 and CDR2 are MNHEY and SMNVEV (reference sequence). The CDR3 sequence: CASSLRVGYGYTF. The CDR3 DNA is TGTGCCAGCAGTTTAAGGGTCGGCTATGGCTACACCTTC.

The CDR3 reads CASNPGGVYGYTF. CDR3 DNA sequence: TGTGCCAGTAATCCAGGGGGCGTATATGGCTACACCTTC. This rearrangement joins TRBV19 to TRBJ1-2; TRBD1 aligns across 8 bases. The V and J ends lost 7 bases and 5 bases, in that order; junction bases with no gene match: 6. The CDR3 length is 13 residues. Germline assignment: CDR1 LNHDA and CDR2 SQIVND (reference sequence). The full variable domain, in which reference TRBV19 and TRBJ1-2 provide the parts outside the CDR3, is DGGITQSPKYLFRKEGQNVTLSCEQNLNHDAMYWYRQDPGQGLRLIYYSQIVNDFQKGDIAEGYSVSREKKESFPLTVTSAQKNPTAFYLCASNPGGVYGYTFGSGTRLTVV.

This clonotype was detected a few times. This sequence joins TRBV20-1 and TRBJ2-5, with TRBD2 identical over 12 bases. The CDR3 extends over 16 amino acids. CDR1 is DFQATT and CDR2 is SNEGSKA in the germline V gene (reference sequence). With 1 base clipped from V and 2 bases from J, the junction kept 5 bases outside the gene matches. In DNA form, the CDR3 reads TGCAGTGCTAGAGCGACTAGCGGGAGTCTGCAAGAGACCCAGTACTTC. This sequence encodes CSARATSGSLQETQYF.

CDR3 DNA sequence: TGTGCCACCAGCAGAGCGTTCCCGGGGGAGACCCAGTACTTC. This translates into CATSRAFPGETQYF. The rearrangement uses TRBV15 and TRBJ2-5, with D perhaps TRBD2 (5 bases). Per the germline V gene, CDR1 is LNHNV and CDR2 is YYDKDF (reference sequence). The V end was cut by 1 base, the J end by 5 bases, with 11 bases between. The CDR3 extends over 14 amino acids.